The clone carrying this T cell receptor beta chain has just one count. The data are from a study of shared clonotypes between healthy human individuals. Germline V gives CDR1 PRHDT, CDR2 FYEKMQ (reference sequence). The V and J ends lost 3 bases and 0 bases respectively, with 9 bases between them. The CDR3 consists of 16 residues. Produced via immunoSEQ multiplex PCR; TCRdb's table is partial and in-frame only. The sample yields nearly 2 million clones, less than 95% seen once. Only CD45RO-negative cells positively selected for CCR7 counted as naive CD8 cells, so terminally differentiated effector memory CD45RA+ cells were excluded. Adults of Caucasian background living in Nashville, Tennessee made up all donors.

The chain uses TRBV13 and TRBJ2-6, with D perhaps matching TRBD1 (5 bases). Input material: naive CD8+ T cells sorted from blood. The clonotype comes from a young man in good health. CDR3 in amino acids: CASSFSDNSGANVLTF. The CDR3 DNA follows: TGTGCCAGCAGCTTCTCGGACAACTCTGGGGCCAACGTCCTGACTTTC.